This T cell receptor (beta chain) was observed in a study of memory CD4+ T cells and cytomegalovirus serostatus. This table comes from immunoSEQ multiplex PCR, and its TCRdb copy is limited to in-frame clones, with some not included. The table lists 30,000 to 40,000 clones, roughly 85% of them singletons, with approximately 5.3% in the top ten. CDR1 and CDR2 from the germline V gene are SNHLY and FYNNEI. V gave up 2 bases and J gave up 4 bases; unmatched junction bases: 5. This CDR3 is 15 amino acids long. As concerns this clone: Its antigen is unknown.

The sort gate was single viable CD3+CD4+CD8-CD45RO+ cells for memory CD4+ T cells. Overall study findings and caveats: The CMV-associated TCR signature appears largely within the CD4+ memory repertoire.

Source material: memory CD4+ T cells from blood. The chain employs TRBV2 and TRBJ1-1, with 9 bases fitting TRBD1. This sequence was found in an adult in good health and CMV-seropositive. The CDR3 DNA follows: TGTGCCAGCAGTGAACTCGGGACAGGGAGCACTGAAGCTTTCTTT. Protein product: CASSELGTGSTEAFF.